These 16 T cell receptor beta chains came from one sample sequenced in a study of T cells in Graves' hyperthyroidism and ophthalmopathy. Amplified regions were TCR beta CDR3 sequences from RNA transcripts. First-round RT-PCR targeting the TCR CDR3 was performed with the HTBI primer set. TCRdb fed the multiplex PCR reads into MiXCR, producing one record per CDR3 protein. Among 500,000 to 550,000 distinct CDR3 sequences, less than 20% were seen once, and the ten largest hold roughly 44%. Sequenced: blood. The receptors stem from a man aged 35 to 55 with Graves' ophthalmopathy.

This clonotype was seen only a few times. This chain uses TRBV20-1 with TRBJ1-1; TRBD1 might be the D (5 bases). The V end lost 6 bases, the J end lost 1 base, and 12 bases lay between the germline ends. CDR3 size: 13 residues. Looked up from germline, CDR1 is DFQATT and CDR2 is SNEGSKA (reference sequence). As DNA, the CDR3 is TGCAGTGCAGTCCGGGACGGGAACACTGAAGCTTTCTTT. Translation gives CSAVRDGNTEAFF.

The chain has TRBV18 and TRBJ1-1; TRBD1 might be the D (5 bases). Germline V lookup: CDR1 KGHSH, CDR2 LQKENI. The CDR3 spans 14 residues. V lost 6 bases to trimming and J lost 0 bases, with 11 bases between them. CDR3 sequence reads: CASSQGWMNTEAFF. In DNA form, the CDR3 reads TGTGCCAGCTCCCAGGGTTGGATGAACACTGAAGCTTTCTTT.

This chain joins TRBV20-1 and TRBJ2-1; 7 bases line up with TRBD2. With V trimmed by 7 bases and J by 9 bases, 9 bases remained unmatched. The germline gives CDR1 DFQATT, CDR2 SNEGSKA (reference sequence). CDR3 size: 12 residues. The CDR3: CSVTISGGEQFF. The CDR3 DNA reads TGCAGTGTTACTATTTCGGGGGGTGAGCAGTTCTTC.

The CDR3, as DNA: TGTGCCACCAGTGATTCGGGACACTCTTCTTATAGCAATCAGCCCCAGCATTTT. Translated: CATSDSGHSSYSNQPQHF. V gene TRBV24-1 combines with J gene TRBJ1-5; maybe TRBD1 (6 bases). V was cut by 2 bases and J by 0 bases, with 16 bases left in between. Looked up from germline, CDR1 is KGHDR and CDR2 is SFDVKD. The CDR3 length is 18 residues.

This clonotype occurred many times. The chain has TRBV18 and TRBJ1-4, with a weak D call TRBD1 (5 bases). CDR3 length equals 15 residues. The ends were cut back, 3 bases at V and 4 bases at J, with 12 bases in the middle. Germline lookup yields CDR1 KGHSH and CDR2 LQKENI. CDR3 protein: CASSPSRANNEKLFF. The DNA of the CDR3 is TGTGCCAGCTCACCCTCCAGGGCCAATAATGAAAAACTGTTTTTT.

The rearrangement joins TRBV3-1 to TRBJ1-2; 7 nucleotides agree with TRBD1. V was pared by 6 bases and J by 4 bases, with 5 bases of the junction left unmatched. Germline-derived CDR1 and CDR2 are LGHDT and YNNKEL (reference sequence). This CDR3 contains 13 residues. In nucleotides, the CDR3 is TGTGCCAGCAGTCCAGGGGGTCCCTATGGCTACACCTTC. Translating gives CASSPGGPYGYTF.

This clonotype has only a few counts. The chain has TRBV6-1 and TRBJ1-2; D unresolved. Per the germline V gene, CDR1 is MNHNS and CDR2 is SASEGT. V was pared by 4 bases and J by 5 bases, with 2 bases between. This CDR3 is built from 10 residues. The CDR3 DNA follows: TGTGCCAGCAGTGCGTATGGCTACACCTTC. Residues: CASSAYGYTF.

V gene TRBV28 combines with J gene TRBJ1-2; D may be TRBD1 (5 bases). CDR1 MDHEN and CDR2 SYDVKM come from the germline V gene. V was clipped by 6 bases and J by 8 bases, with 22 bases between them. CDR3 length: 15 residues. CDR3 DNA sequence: TGTGCCAGCAGGCGAGAGGGGTCGGTCGCCTTCGGCTACACCTTC. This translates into CASRREGSVAFGYTF.

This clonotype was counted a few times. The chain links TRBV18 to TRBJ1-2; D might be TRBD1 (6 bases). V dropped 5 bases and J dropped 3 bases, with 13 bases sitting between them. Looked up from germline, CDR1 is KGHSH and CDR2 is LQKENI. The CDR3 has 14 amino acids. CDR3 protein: CASSSGQIDYGYTF. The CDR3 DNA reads TGTGCCAGCTCATCCGGACAGATCGACTATGGCTACACCTTC. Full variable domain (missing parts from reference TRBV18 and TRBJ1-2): NAGVMQNPRHLVRRRGQEARLRCSPMKGHSHVYWYRQLPEEGLKFMVYLQKENIIDESGMPKERFSAEFPKEGPSILRIQQVVRGDSAAYFCASSSGQIDYGYTFGSGTRLTVV.

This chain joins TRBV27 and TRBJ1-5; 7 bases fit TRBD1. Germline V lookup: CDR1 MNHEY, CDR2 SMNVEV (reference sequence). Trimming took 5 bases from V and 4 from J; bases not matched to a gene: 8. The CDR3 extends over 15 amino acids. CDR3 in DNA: TGTGCCAGCAGTCCCTTGGGACAGCGGAATCAGCCCCAGCATTTT. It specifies CASSPLGQRNQPQHF.

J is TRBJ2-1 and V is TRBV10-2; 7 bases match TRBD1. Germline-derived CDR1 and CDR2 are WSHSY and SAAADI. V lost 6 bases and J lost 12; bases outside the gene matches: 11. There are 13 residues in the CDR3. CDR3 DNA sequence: TGCGCCAGCAGGAGCGGACAGGACTGGTGGCAGTTCTTC. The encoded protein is CASRSGQDWWQFF.

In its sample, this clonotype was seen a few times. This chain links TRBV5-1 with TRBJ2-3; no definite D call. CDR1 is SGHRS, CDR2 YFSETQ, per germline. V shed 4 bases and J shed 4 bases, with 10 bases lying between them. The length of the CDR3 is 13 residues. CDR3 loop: CASSDGSADTQYF. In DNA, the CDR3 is TGCGCCAGCAGCGACGGTAGTGCAGATACGCAGTATTTT.

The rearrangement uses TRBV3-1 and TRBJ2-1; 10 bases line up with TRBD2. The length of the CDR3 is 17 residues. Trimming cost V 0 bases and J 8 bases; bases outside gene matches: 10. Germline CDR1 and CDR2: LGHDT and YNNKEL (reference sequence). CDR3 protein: CASSQDRLAGVWHEQFF. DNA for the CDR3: TGTGCCAGCAGCCAAGATAGGCTAGCGGGGGTCTGGCATGAGCAGTTCTTC.

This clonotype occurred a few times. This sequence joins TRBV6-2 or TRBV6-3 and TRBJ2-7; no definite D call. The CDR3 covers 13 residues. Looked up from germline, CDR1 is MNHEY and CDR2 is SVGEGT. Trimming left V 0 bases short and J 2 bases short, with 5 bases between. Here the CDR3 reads CASSYSSAYEQYF. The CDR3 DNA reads TGTGCCAGCAGTTACTCTTCTGCCTACGAGCAGTACTTC.

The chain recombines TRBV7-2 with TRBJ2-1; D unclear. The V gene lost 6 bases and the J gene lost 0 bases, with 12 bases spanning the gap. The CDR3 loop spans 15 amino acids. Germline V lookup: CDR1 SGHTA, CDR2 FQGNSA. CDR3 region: CASRILSSSYNEQFF. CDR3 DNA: TGTGCCAGCAGAATCCTATCGAGCTCCTACAATGAGCAGTTCTTC. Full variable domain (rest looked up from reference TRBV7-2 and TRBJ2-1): GAGVSQSPSNKVTEKGKDVELRCDPISGHTALYWYRQSLGQGLEFLIYFQGNSAPDKSGLPSDRFSAERTGGSVSTLTIQRTQQEDSAVYLCASRILSSSYNEQFFGPGTRLTVL.

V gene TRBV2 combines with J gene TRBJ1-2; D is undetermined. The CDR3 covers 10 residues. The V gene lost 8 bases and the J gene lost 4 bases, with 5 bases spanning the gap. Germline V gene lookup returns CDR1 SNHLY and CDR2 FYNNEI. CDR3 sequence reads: CASVSYGYTF. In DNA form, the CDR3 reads TGTGCCAGCGTTTCCTATGGCTACACCTTC.